Described below is a single TCR beta chain sequence and its context. Produced via immunoSEQ multiplex PCR; TCRdb's table is partial and in-frame only. Of 60,000 to 75,000 clones in the sample, 75% to 95% were seen once. This CDR3 region has 17 residues. Between the trimmed V and J ends, which lost 0 bases and 5 bases, there was a span of 17 bases. Germline V CDR1 and CDR2: SGHNT, YENEEA. This sample is part of a study of OX40 agonist ivuxolimab in advanced cancers. The chain combines TRBV11-3 with TRBJ2-1; tentatively, D is TRBD2 (6 bases). The receptor comes from an adult with an advanced solid tumor such as melanoma, head and neck, liver or kidney cancer. The source was CD4+ or CD8+ T cells sorted from blood, collected in a trial of the OX40 agonist ivuxolimab. The CDR3 protein is CASSLDGVGRGDNEQFF. The CDR3 DNA sequence: TGTGCCAGCAGCTTAGATGGCGTCGGGAGAGGTGACAATGAGCAGTTCTTC.